Listed below are T cell receptor beta chains from one sample, sequenced in a study of blood T cells in healthy people across ages. One entry per CDR3 protein, called by TCRdb with MiXCR from the 5' RACE reads. The sample yields about 570,000 distinct CDR3 sequences, about a quarter seen once. In addition, the sample was reused for a study of T cells of mothers and their children.

Source material: blood. These receptors originate from a boy aged 2 to 9 in good health. The CDR3 runs from the conserved cysteine through the conserved F or W. A D gene is named only where the DNA matches it firmly. Only part of the rows carry a size: once, few, many, or a class if the clone is expanded.

clone_size j_call cdr3_length v_call d_call cdr3_aa cdr3_nt
- TRBJ2-1 16 TRBV18 TRBD2 CASSLPPTSAHNEQFF TGTGCCAGCTCACTTCCCCCGACTAGCGCCCACAATGAGCAGTTCTTC
- TRBJ1-4 12 TRBV6-6 - CASRRGNEKLFF TGTGCCAGCAGAAGGGGAAATGAAAAACTGTTTTTT
- TRBJ2-7 15 TRBV9 - CASSPTGAGFHEQYF TGTGCCAGCAGCCCGACCGGGGCAGGGTTCCACGAGCAGTACTTC
- TRBJ2-5 14 TRBV29-1 - CSVERDRGRQTQYF TGCAGCGTTGAGAGGGATCGGGGAAGACAGACCCAGTACTTC
few TRBJ2-1 13 TRBV12-5 - CASGPRGGYEQFF TGTGCTAGTGGTCCGAGGGGCGGTTATGAGCAGTTCTTC
few TRBJ2-7 14 TRBV13 TRBD1 CASRRTGGFYEQYF TGTGCCAGCAGGAGGACAGGGGGCTTCTACGAGCAGTACTTC
- TRBJ2-5 13 TRBV6-1 - CASSQDSQETQYF TGTGCCAGCAGCCAAGACAGTCAAGAGACCCAGTACTTC
- TRBJ2-3 12 TRBV20-1 - CSAWRGTDTQYF TGCAGTGCTTGGCGGGGCACAGATACGCAGTATTTT
few TRBJ1-6 16 TRBV20-1 - CSARPLSGAGNSPLHF TGCAGTGCTAGACCCCTGTCAGGGGCGGGGAATTCACCCCTCCACTTT
- TRBJ1-2 16 TRBV5-5 - CASSLDVGRVRYGYTF TGTGCCAGCAGCTTGGATGTGGGGAGGGTCCGCTATGGCTACACCTTC
- TRBJ1-2 15 TRBV7-2 - CAISGQTTGNYGYTF TGTGCCATCTCCGGACAGACCACAGGGAACTATGGCTACACCTTC
- TRBJ1-3 15 TRBV7-6 TRBD1 CASSIGQGSGNTIYF TGTGCCAGCAGCATCGGACAGGGGTCCGGAAACACCATATATTTT
few TRBJ2-5 12 TRBV29-1 - CSTEDGQETQYF TGCAGCACAGAGGACGGGCAAGAGACCCAGTACTTC
few TRBJ1-1 13 TRBV12-3/TRBV12-4 TRBD1 CASRTGRDTEAFF TGTGCCAGCAGGACAGGGCGGGACACTGAAGCTTTCTTT